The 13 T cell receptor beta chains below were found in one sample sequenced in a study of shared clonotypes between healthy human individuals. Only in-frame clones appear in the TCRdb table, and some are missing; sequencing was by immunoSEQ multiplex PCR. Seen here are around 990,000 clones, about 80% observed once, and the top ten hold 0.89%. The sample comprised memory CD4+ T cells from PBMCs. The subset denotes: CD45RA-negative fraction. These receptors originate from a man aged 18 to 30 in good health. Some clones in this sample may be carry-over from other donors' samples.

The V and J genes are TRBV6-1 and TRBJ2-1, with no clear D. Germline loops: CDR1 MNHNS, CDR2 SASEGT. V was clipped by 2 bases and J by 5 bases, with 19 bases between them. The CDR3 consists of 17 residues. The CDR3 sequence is CASSEFVWISPDNEQFF. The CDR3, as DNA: TGTGCCAGCAGTGAATTCGTTTGGATCTCCCCCGACAATGAGCAGTTCTTC.

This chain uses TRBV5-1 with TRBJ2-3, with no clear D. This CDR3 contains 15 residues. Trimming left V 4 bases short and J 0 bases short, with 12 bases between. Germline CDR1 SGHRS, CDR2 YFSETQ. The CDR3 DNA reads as TGCGCCAGCAGCACCGGACCGAAGAGCACAGATACGCAGTATTTT. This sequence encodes CASSTGPKSTDTQYF.

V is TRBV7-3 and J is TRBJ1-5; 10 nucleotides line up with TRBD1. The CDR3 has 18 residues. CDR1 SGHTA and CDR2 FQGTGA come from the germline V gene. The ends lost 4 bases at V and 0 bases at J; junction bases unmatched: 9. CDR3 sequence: CASSSGQGTQYSNQPQHF. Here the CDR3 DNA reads TGTGCCAGCAGCTCGGGACAGGGGACCCAATATAGCAATCAGCCCCAGCATTTT.

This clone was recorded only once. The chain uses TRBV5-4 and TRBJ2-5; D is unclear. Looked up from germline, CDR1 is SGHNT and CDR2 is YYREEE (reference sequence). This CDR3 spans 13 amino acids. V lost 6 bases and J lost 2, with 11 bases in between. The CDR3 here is CASTPGGQETQYF. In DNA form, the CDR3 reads TGTGCCAGCACCCCAGGTGGGCAAGAGACCCAGTACTTC.

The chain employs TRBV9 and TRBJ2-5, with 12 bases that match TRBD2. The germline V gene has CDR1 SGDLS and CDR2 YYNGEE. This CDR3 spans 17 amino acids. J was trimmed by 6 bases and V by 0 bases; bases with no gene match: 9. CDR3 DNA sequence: TGTGCCAGCAGCGTAGCTTCTAGCGGGAGGGCCGGGAAGACCCAGTACTTC. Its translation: CASSVASSGRAGKTQYF.

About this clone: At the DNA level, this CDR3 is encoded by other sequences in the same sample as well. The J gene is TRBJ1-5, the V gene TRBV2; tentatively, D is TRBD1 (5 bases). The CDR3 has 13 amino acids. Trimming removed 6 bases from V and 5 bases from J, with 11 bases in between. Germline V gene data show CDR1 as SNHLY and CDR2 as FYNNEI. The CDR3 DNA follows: TGTGCCAGCAGAGGATTCAGGGATCAGCCCCAGCATTTT. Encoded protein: CASRGFRDQPQHF. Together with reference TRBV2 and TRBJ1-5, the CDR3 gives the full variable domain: EPEVTQTPSHQVTQMGQEVILRCVPISNHLYFYWYRQILGQKVEFLVSFYNNEISEKSEIFDDQFSVERPDGSNFTLKIRSTKLEDSAMYFCASRGFRDQPQHFGDGTRLSIL.

CDR3 sequence reads: CASRPAGGTGELFF. CDR3 coding DNA: TGTGCCAGCAGGCCCGCAGGGGGCACCGGGGAGCTGTTTTTT. This chain links TRBV6-1 with TRBJ2-2; 7 nucleotides align to TRBD1. This CDR3 contains 14 residues. With V trimmed by 6 bases and J by 4 bases, 5 bases remained unmatched. Per germline, CDR1 MNHNS and CDR2 SASEGT.

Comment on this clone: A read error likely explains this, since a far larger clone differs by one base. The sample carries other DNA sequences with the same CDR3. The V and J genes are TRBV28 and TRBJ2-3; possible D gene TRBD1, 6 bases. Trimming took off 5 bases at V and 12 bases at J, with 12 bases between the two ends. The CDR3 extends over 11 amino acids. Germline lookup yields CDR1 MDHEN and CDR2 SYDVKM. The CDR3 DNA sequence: TGTGCCAGCAGTGGACAGCACTCCCAGTATTTT. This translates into CASSGQHSQYF. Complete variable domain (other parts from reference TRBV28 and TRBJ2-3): DVKVTQSSRYLVKRTGEKVFLECVQDMDHENMFWYRQDPGLGLRLIYFSYDVKMKEKGDIPEGYSVSREKKERFSLILESASTNQTSMYLCASSGQHSQYFGPGTRLTVL.

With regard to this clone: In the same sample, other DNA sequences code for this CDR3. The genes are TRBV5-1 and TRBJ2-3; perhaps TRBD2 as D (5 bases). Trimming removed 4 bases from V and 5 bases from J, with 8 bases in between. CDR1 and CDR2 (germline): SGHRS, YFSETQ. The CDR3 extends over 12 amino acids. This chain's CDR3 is CASSLARDTQYF. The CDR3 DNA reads TGCGCCAGCAGCCTAGCCCGAGATACGCAGTATTTT.

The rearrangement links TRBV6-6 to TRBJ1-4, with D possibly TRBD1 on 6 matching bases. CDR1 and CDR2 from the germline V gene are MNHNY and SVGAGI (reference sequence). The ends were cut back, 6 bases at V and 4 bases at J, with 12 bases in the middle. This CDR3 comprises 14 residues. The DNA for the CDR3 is TGTGCCAGCAGCCAACAGGGTCGTAATGAAAAACTGTTTTTT. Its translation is CASSQQGRNEKLFF.

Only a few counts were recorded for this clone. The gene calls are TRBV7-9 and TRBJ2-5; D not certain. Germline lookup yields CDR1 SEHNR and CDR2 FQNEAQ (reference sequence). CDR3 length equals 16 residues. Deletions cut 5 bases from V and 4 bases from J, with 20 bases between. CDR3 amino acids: CASSQGLWDIPETQYF. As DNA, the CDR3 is TGTGCCAGCAGCCAAGGTCTGTGGGATATTCCAGAGACCCAGTACTTC. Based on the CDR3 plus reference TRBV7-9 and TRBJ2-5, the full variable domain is DTGVSQNPRHKITKRGQNVTFRCDPISEHNRLYWYRQTLGQGPEFLTYFQNEAQLEKSRLLSDRFSAERPKGSFSTLEIQRTEQGDSAMYLCASSQGLWDIPETQYFGPGTRLLVL.

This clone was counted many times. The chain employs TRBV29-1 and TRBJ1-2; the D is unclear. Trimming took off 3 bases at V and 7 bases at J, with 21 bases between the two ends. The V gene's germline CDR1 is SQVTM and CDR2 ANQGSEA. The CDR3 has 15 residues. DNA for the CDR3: TGCAGCGTTGACGGAACGCATGTGCCCTTTGGTGGCTACACCTTC. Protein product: CSVDGTHVPFGGYTF.

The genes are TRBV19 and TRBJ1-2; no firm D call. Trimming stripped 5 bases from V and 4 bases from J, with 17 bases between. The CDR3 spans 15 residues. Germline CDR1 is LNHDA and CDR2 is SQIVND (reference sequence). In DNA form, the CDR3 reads TGTGCCAGTAGTCCTCAAAAGGGCTCGAGCTATGGCTACACCTTC. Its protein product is CASSPQKGSSYGYTF.